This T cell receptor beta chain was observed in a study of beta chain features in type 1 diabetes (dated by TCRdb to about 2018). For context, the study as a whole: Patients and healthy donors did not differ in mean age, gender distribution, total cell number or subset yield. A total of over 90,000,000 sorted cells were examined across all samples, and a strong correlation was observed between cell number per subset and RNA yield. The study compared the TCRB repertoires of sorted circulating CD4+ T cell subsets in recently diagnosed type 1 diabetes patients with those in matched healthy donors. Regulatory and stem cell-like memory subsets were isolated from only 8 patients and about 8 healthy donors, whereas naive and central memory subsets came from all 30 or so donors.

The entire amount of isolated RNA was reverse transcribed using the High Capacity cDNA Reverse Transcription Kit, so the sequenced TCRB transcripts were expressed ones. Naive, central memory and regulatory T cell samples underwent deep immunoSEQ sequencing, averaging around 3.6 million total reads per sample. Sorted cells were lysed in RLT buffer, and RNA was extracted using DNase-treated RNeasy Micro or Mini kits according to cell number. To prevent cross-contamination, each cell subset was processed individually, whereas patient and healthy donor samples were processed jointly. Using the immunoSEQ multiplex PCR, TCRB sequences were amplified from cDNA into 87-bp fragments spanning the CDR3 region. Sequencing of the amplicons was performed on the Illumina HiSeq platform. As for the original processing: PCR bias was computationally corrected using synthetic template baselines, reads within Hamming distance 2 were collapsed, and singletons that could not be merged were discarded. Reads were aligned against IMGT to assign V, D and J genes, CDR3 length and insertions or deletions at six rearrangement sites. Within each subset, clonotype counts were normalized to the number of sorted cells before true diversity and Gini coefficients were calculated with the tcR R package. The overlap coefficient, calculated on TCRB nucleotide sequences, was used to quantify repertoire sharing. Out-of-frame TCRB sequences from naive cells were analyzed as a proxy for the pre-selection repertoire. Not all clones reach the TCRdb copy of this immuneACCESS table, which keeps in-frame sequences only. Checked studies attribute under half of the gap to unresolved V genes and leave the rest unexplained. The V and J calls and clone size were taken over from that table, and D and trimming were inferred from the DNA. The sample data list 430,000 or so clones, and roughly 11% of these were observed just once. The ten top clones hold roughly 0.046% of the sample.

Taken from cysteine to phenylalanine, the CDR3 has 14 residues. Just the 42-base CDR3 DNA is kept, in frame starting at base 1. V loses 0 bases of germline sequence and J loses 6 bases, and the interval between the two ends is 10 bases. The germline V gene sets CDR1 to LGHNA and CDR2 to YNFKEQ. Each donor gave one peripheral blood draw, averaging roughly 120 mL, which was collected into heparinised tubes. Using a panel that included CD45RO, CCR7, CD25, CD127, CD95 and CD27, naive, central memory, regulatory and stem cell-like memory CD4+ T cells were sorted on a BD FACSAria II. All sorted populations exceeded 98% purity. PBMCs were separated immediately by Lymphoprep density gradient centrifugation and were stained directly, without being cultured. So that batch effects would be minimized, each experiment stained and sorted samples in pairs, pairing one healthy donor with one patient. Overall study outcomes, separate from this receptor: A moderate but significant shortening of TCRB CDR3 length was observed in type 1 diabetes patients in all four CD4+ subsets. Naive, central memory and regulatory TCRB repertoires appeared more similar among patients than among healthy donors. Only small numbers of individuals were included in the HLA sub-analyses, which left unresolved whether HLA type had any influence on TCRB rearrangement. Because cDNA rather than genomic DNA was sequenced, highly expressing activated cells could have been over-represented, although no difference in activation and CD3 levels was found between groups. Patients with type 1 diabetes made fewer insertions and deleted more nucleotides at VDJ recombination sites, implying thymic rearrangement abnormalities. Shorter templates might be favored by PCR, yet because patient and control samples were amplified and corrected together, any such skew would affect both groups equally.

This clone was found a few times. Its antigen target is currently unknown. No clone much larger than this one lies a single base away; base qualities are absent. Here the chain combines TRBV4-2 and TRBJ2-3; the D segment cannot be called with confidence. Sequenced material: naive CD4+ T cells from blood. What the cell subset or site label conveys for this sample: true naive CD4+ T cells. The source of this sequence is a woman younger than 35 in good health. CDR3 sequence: CASSQDEVVDTQYF. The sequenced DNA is TGTGCCAGCAGCCAAGATGAGGTGGTTGATACGCAGTATTTT.